This is a list of T cell receptor beta chains from one sample in a study of shared clonotypes between healthy human individuals. Some clones are missing from TCRdb's copy, which holds only in-frame ones; the method was immunoSEQ multiplex PCR. There are about 680,000 clones in the sample; less than 80% occur only once, and 1.5% to 2% lies in the top ten. The sample comprised memory CD4+ T cells sorted from blood. The source is a woman aged 25 to 45 in good health. Both conserved end residues are part of each CDR3. D genes are given only for firm matches. Clone size is given for some rows only: seen once, a few or many times, or a class if the clone is expanded.

cdr3_aa cdr3_nt clone_size j_call v_call d_call
CASSSFYRQVSTGELFF TGTGCCAGCAGCTCCTTCTATCGACAGGTCAGCACCGGGGAGCTGTTTTTT . TRBJ2-2 TRBV5-4 .
CASSLAGTGVTDTQYF TGTGCCAGCAGCTTGGCCGGGACAGGAGTCACAGATACGCAGTATTTT once TRBJ2-3 TRBV5-8 TRBD1
CASSALYRGSTEAFF TGCGCCAGCAGCGCGTTATACAGGGGGAGCACTGAAGCTTTCTTT . TRBJ1-1 TRBV5-1 TRBD1
CARAQRGSGNTIYF TGTGCCAGGGCCCAAAGGGGATCTGGAAACACCATATATTTT few TRBJ1-3 TRBV28 .
CASRVDGNTGELFF TGTGCCAGCAGAGTGGACGGAAACACCGGGGAGCTGTTTTTT . TRBJ2-2 TRBV28 .
CASSLDVTSYNEQFF TGCGCCAGCAGCTTGGACGTGACTAGCTACAATGAGCAGTTCTTC . TRBJ2-1 TRBV5-1 .
CASRNRDGYNEKLFF TGTGCCAGCAGAAACCGGGACGGCTATAATGAAAAACTGTTTTTT . TRBJ1-4 TRBV28 .
CASSHPGLYTDTQYF TGTGCCAGCTCTCATCCGGGACTGTACACAGATACGCAGTATTTT . TRBJ2-3 TRBV18 .
CASSAVGGRELFF TGTGCCAGCAGTGCCGTCGGGGGCCGGGAGCTGTTTTTT . TRBJ2-2 TRBV25-1 .
CSIPGGTGPRSEQYF TGCAGCATCCCAGGGGGTACAGGACCCCGATCCGAGCAGTACTTC . TRBJ2-7 TRBV29-1 TRBD1
CASSLLPTSGRSDEQFF TGCGCCAGCAGCTTGCTTCCGACTAGCGGGAGGAGCGATGAGCAGTTCTTC many TRBJ2-1 TRBV5-1 TRBD2
CATSGPTYSGNTIYF TGTGCCACCTCCGGGCCGACTTACTCTGGAAACACCATATATTTT . TRBJ1-3 TRBV15 .
CASSPRGNAEAFF TGTGCCAGCAGTCCTCGGGGAAACGCTGAAGCTTTCTTT . TRBJ1-1 TRBV27 .
CASRVRQSAEAFF TGTGCCAGTAGGGTACGACAGTCCGCTGAAGCTTTCTTT . TRBJ1-1 TRBV19 .
CASSRDRGDGTDTQYF TGTGCCAGCAGCCGAGACAGGGGAGACGGCACAGATACGCAGTATTTT many TRBJ2-3 TRBV4-2 TRBD1
CASSLASGAYNEQFF TGCGCCAGCAGCTTGGCGTCGGGAGCTTACAATGAGCAGTTCTTC few TRBJ2-1 TRBV5-1 .
CASSLRLSGTYEQYF TGTGCCAGTTCCCTACGACTCAGCGGGACGTACGAGCAGTACTTC few TRBJ2-7 TRBV27 TRBD2
CASSFLGTSSGNTIYF TGTGCCAGCAGCTTTTTGGGTACGAGCTCTGGAAACACCATATATTTT . TRBJ1-3 TRBV7-2 .
CASSMPPFSGANQPQHF TGTGCCAGTAGTATGCCCCCTTTCTCGGGGGCAAATCAGCCCCAGCATTTT . TRBJ1-5 TRBV19 .
CASSLYETEAFF TGTGCCAGCAGTCTCTACGAAACTGAAGCTTTCTTT few TRBJ1-1 TRBV6-1 .
CASSLALAGVADTQYF TGCGCCAGCAGCTTGGCCCTAGCGGGAGTAGCAGATACGCAGTATTTT few TRBJ2-3 TRBV5-1 TRBD2
CASSLAKWGPDTEAFF TGCGCCAGCAGCTTGGCCAAGTGGGGGCCGGACACTGAAGCTTTCTTT . TRBJ1-1 TRBV5-1 .
CASSHSWGGSFYEQYF TGTGCCAGCAGTCATTCCTGGGGGGGGAGTTTTTACGAGCAGTACTTC . TRBJ2-7 TRBV27 TRBD2
CASSLGPSSTDTQYF TGTGCCAGCAGCTTGGGTCCATCTAGCACAGATACGCAGTATTTT . TRBJ2-3 TRBV5-6 .
CASSPYGAEAFF TGTGCCAGCAGCCCATACGGAGCTGAAGCTTTCTTT few TRBJ1-1 TRBV11-2 .
CASTPPTNTGELFF TGCGCCAGCACTCCCCCCACGAACACCGGGGAGCTGTTTTTT . TRBJ2-2 TRBV5-1 .
CASSPRGLATDTQYF TGTGCCAGCAGCCCCCGGGGACTAGCCACAGATACGCAGTATTTT . TRBJ2-3 TRBV11-2 TRBD2
CASSAYGYTF TGTGCCAGCAGTGCCTATGGCTACACCTTC . TRBJ1-2 TRBV2 .
CASSFPGATAEAFF TGTGCCAGCAGCTTCCCGGGGGCGACCGCTGAAGCTTTCTTT . TRBJ1-1 TRBV7-6 .
CASTGNYGYTF TGTGCCTCCACGGGGAACTATGGCTACACCTTC . TRBJ1-2 TRBV28 .
CSVDGREGLDEQYF TGCAGCGTTGACGGCCGGGAGGGTTTGGACGAGCAGTACTTC . TRBJ2-7 TRBV29-1 TRBD2
CASIFAGGQREFF TGTGCCAGCATCTTCGCGGGAGGGCAAAGGGAGTTCTTC . TRBJ2-1 TRBV2 TRBD2
CASSITSLSNQPQHF TGTGCCAGTAGTATAACCAGCCTTAGCAATCAGCCCCAGCATTTT . TRBJ1-5 TRBV19 .